This T cell receptor beta chain was profiled in a study of cytomegalovirus exposure and HLA in healthy donors. Study results and limitations: According to the study, roughly 160 TCR beta chains were cytomegalovirus-associated.

The assay was immunoSEQ multiplex PCR, and TCRdb's table has in-frame clones only and misses some. In the table there are approximately 120,000 clones, about 90% of which are singletons. Germline CDR1 GTSNPN, CDR2 SVGIG (reference sequence). V was clipped by 2 bases and J by 6 bases, with 20 bases between them. CDR3 length: 16 residues. In regard to this clone: Its antigen is still unknown.

The sequencing sample was made of PBMCs. This receptor was taken from a woman aged 18-29 years in good health and CMV-seronegative. This chain joins TRBV30 and TRBJ2-1, with D maybe TRBD2 (5 bases). The CDR3 region is CAWSPQTSVRSNEQFF. CDR3 in DNA: TGTGCCTGGAGTCCACAAACTAGTGTAAGGTCCAATGAGCAGTTCTTC.